This T cell receptor beta chain comes out of a study of Ad26.COV2.S vaccination and SARS-CoV-2 variants (dated by TCRdb to 2020 to 2022). As for the study more broadly: Donors in the vaccine arm were drawn from COV1001, a phase I-IIa trial of Ad26.COV2.S in healthy adults that was multicentre, randomized, double-blind and placebo-controlled. Dosing of Ad26.COV2.S was intramuscular, at either 5x10^10 or 1x10^11 viral particles, delivered as one shot or as two shots spaced 56 days apart. TCRbeta repertoire sequencing was used to assess the specificity and breadth of SARS-CoV-2-reactive T cell receptors after Ad26.COV2.S vaccination. A total of roughly 30 samples were included in the TCR-sequenced set, comprising around 19 Ad26.COV2.S vaccine recipients, 5 placebo recipients and 8 SARS-CoV-2 convalescent individuals. Trial participants were randomized into five groups of five: low-dose or high-dose Ad26.COV2.S given once or twice, or placebo on both occasions. Investigators did not know the trial group allocation while performing experiments and assessing outcomes. Study-wide findings and limitations: Comparing responses between vaccine doses or regimens was not something the study was powered to do. The authors noted that total T cell responses may have been underestimated by the TCR breadth and depth analyses. Spike-specific TCR breadth was higher in Ad26.COV2.S recipients than in placebo recipients (P = 0.0014). Vaccine and placebo recipients had similar non-spike TCR breadth, a finding consistent with the vaccine containing only spike. After vaccination, substantial breadth of spike-specific CD8+ and CD4+ T cell responses was reported.

The CDR3, cysteine through phenylalanine, is 13 amino acids long. The CDR3 DNA has 39 bases and is translated from base 1. CDR1 and CDR2, per the germline V gene, are MDHEN and SYDVKM. V and J lose 7 bases and 9 bases, and a span of 13 bases separates them. On this clone: Its cognate antigen has yet to be identified. The input lacks base qualities; no much larger clone sits a single base away.

The immunoSEQ Assay was the method used to sequence TCRbeta CDR3 regions. After extraction, genomic DNA underwent amplification by bias-controlled multiplex PCR, followed by high-throughput sequencing. As for how the authors treated the data: To quantify the absolute abundance of every unique TCRbeta CDR3 region, sequences were collapsed and filtered. T cell fraction was estimated by normalizing TCRbeta template counts to usable DNA, which was measured by amplifying reference genes present in all nucleated cells. Repertoire TCRs were annotated as SARS-CoV-2-specific when V gene, CDR3 amino acid sequence and J gene were exactly matched to a known reactive TCR set. The reference SARS-CoV-2 TCR set was derived from MIRA and filtered for enrichment in COVID-19-positive ImmuneCODE repertoires, a step that removed public or cross-reactive TCRs. Using the MIRA antigens, annotated TCRs were further analysed by specific ORF or by position within an ORF. Breadth was defined as annotated unique rearrangements over total unique productive rearrangements; depth was the summed frequency of those rearrangements. Two-sided Wilcoxon rank-sum tests were applied when comparing TCR breadth between groups. This immuneACCESS table, as held by TCRdb, lists in-frame sequences with V and J called but not all clones. Of the missing ones, under half trace to an unresolved V gene in checked studies; the others have no known cause. V, J and clone size are taken as reported in that table, and D and trimming were inferred from the DNA itself. Recorded for this sample are 350,000 to 400,000 clones; around nine tenths of them occurred a single time. Clones ranked in the top ten supply 1.9% of the sample.

Taken with the paper, the label for treatment or condition translates to: about 20 received Ad26.COV2.S at low or high dose, single or two shots; about 5 received placebo; per-sample allocation not given. For vaccine and placebo recipients, the sequenced repertoires came from samples collected on day 63 after the first injection. In Cohort 1b, roughly 26 adults aged 18-55 years were enrolled at a single site in Boston, USA, between 29 July and 7 August 2020. As a vaccine, Ad26.COV2.S was a replication-incompetent adenovirus type 26 vector that expressed a prefusion-stabilized SARS-CoV-2 spike protein derived from the original Wuhan strain.

The chain uses TRBV28 and TRBJ1-6; the D gene is possibly TRBD1, with 5 bases matching. This TCR derives from a person aged 18-60 years who received the Ad26.COV2.S COVID-19 vaccine or a placebo. The specimen comprised peripheral blood, sampled in a trial of Ad26.COV2.S vaccine versus placebo. The DNA is TGTGCCAGCACCCTGTCAGGGATTTCACCCCTCCACTTT. Its coded protein is CASTLSGISPLHF.